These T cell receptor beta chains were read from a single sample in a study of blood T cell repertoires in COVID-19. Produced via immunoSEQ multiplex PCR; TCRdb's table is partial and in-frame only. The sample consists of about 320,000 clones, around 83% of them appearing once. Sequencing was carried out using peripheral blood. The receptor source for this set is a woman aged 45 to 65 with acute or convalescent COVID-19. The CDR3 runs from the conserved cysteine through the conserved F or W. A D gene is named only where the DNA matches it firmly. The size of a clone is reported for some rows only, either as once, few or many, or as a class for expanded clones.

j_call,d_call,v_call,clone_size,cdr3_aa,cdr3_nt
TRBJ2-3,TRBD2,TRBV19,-,CASSPKRGAGDTQYF,TGTGCCAGTAGCCCCAAGCGGGGGGCCGGGGATACGCAGTATTTT
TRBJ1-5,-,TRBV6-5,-,CASSYLVPQGLGPQHF,TGTGCCAGCAGTTACCTGGTCCCTCAGGGACTGGGGCCCCAGCATTTT
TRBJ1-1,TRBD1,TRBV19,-,CASSTGTVTNPTNEAFF,TGTGCCAGTAGTACCGGGACAGTAACCAACCCTACAAATGAGGCTTTCTTT
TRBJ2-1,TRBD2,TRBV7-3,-,CASSFGLAVLEDEQFF,TGTGCCAGCAGCTTCGGACTAGCGGTGTTGGAGGATGAGCAGTTCTTC
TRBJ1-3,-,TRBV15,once,CATSRGGANSGNTIYF,TGTGCCACCAGCAGAGGGGGAGCTAACTCTGGAAACACCATATATTTT
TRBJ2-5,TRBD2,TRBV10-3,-,CAAGGTEQETQYF,TGTGCCGCGGGAGGGACTGAGCAAGAGACCCAGTACTTC
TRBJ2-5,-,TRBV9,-,CASSPQTGFQETQYF,TGTGCCAGCAGCCCCCAGACAGGCTTCCAAGAGACCCAGTACTTC
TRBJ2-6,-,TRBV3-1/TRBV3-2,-,CASSRTPGANVLTF,TGTGCCAGCAGTCGGACACCGGGGGCCAACGTCCTGACTTTC
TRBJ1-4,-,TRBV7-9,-,CASSERSGGGKLFF,TGTGCCAGCAGCGAGAGGAGCGGGGGTGGAAAACTGTTTTTT
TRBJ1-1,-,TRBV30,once,CAWGRQAGTEAFF,TGTGCCTGGGGAAGGCAGGCGGGGACTGAAGCTTTCTTT
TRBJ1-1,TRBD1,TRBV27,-,CASSLIPGGSGTEAFF,TGTGCCAGCAGTTTAATCCCAGGGGGGTCGGGCACTGAAGCTTTCTTT
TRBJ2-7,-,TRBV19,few,CASSIHQPTGTREQYF,TGTGCCAGTAGTATCCACCAACCTACCGGGACAAGGGAGCAGTACTTC
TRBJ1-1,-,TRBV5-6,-,CASSWRSLRGTEAFF,TGTGCCAGCAGCTGGCGGAGTCTCAGGGGCACTGAAGCTTTCTTT
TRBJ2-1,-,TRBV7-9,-,CASTSARGHPNEQFF,TGTGCCAGCACCTCCGCGCGGGGTCATCCCAATGAGCAGTTCTTC
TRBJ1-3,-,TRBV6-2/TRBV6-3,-,CASSLPYGNTIYF,TGTGCCAGCAGCCTACCCTACGGAAACACCATATATTTT
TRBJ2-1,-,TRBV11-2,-,CASSLVLQGWGNEQFF,TGTGCCAGCAGCTTAGTTTTGCAGGGGTGGGGCAATGAGCAGTTCTTC
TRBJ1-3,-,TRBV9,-,CASSVAMSSGNTIYF,TGTGCCAGCAGCGTAGCTATGTCGTCTGGAAACACCATATATTTT
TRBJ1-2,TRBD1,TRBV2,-,CASRGTGVGGYTF,TGTGCCAGCAGGGGGACAGGCGTAGGTGGCTACACCTTC
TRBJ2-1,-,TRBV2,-,CASRSMGTNEQFF,TGTGCCAGTCGGAGCATGGGGACAAATGAGCAGTTCTTC
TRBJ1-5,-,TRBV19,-,CASSLSDSYSNQPQHF,TGTGCCAGTAGCTTATCAGACAGCTATAGCAATCAGCCCCAGCATTTT
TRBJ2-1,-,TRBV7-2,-,CASSRFSDEQFF,TGTGCCAGCAGCCGCTTTAGCGATGAGCAGTTCTTC
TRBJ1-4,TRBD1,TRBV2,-,CASSGQGREKLFF,TGTGCCAGCAGTGGACAGGGCCGTGAAAAACTGTTTTTT
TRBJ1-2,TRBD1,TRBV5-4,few,CASSLGGTDNYGYTF,TGTGCCAGCAGCTTGGGAGGGACAGACAACTATGGCTACACCTTC
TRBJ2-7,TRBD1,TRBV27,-,CASRRTGGKEQYF,TGTGCCAGCCGACGGACAGGGGGCAAGGAGCAGTACTTC
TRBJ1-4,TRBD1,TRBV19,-,CASSIDGTGGEKLFF,TGTGCCAGTAGTATAGATGGGACAGGCGGCGAGAAACTGTTTTTT
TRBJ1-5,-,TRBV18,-,CASSPGQGSNQPQHF,TGTGCCAGCTCACCGGGCCAGGGTAGCAATCAGCCCCAGCATTTT
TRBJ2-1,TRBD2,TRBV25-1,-,CASSEYRSGRGNEQFF,TGTGCCAGCAGTGAATATAGGAGCGGGAGAGGCAATGAGCAGTTCTTC
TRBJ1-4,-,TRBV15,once,CVTSRDRGGGTNEKLFF,TGTGTCACCAGCAGAGATCGGGGTGGAGGAACTAATGAAAAACTGTTTTTT
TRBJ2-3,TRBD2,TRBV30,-,CAWSDAGGTDTQYF,TGTGCCTGGAGTGATGCGGGAGGCACAGATACGCAGTATTTT
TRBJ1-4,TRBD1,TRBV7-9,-,CASSPGDRVEEKLFF,TGTGCCAGCAGCCCTGGGGACAGGGTCGAGGAAAAACTGTTTTTT
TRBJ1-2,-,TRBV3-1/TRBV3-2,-,CASSLAGPYGYTF,TGTGCCAGCAGCTTAGCAGGGCCCTATGGCTACACCTTC
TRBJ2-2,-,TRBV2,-,CASTGQPNTGELFF,TGTGCCAGCACCGGACAGCCAAACACCGGGGAGCTGTTTTTT
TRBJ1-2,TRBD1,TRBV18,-,CASAPGTGGSNYGYTF,TGTGCCAGCGCCCCTGGGACAGGGGGCTCGAACTATGGCTACACCTTC
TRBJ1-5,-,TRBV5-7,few,CASSFFRANQPQHF,TGTGCCAGCAGCTTCTTCAGGGCTAATCAGCCCCAGCATTTT
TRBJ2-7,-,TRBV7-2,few,CASSLGPPHSYEQYF,TGTGCCAGCAGCTTAGGGCCGCCTCACTCCTACGAGCAGTACTTC
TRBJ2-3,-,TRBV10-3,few,CAISGMGQSTDTQYF,TGTGCCATCAGCGGAATGGGACAAAGCACAGATACGCAGTATTTT
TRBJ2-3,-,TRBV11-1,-,CASSFDRDTQYF,TGTGCCAGCAGCTTCGACAGAGATACGCAGTATTTT
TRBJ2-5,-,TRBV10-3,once,CAISESGGGGAETQYF,TGTGCCATCAGTGAGTCAGGGGGCGGAGGGGCAGAGACCCAGTACTTC
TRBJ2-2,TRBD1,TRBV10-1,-,CASSESTGFAGELFF,TGCGCCAGCAGTGAGTCGACAGGGTTTGCCGGGGAGCTGTTTTTT
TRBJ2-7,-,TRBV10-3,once,CAISGRGAGALHEQYF,TGTGCCATCAGTGGGCGCGGGGCGGGGGCCCTCCACGAGCAGTACTTC
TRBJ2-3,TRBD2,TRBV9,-,CASSLRGGPPATDTQYF,TGTGCCAGCAGCCTTCGGGGGGGCCCACCCGCCACAGATACGCAGTATTTT
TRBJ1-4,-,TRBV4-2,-,CASSQGRDGGEKLFF,TGTGCCAGCAGCCAAGGGCGGGACGGTGGCGAAAAACTGTTTTTT